This T cell receptor beta chain is drawn from a study of cytomegalovirus exposure and HLA in healthy donors. The germline V gene encodes CDR1 SGHNT and CDR2 YYREEE (reference sequence). The V and J ends lost 7 bases and 0 bases, in that order; junction bases with no gene match: 11. The CDR3 length is 17 residues. The PCR used 60 Vbeta and 13 Jbeta primers. Data came from immunoSEQ multiplex PCR; TCRdb stores just in-frame clones and leaves some out. The data contain around 70,000 clones, around 76% of them seen just once; the ten biggest clones take up 12%. Regarding this clone: Its target is not known.

Notes on the study in general: The authors later linked a missense DCLRE1C variant to TCR beta V- and J-gene trimming.

V usage is TRBV5-4 and J usage is TRBJ2-1; 9 bases agree with TRBD2. This TCR was recovered from a male donor in good health and CMV-seropositive. Sequenced material: PBMCs. The CDR3: CASGGAGGPGSYNEQFF. The CDR3 DNA sequence: TGTGCCAGCGGCGGGGCGGGAGGGCCCGGCTCCTACAATGAGCAGTTCTTC.